This is a list of T cell receptor beta chains from one sample in a study of cytomegalovirus exposure and HLA in healthy donors. Repertoires were generated with immunoSEQ multiplex PCR, while TCRdb's copy carries only in-frame clones and drops some. Among approximately 79,000 clones listed, about 78% were seen once. Sequencing was done on a sample of PBMCs. The receptors stem from a man aged 40-55 years in good health and CMV-seronegative. Both conserved end residues are part of each CDR3. A D gene is named only where the DNA matches it firmly. Clone size, where shown, is once, few, many, or a class for clones that have expanded.

>NA|NA|TRBV19|TRBJ2-7
TGTGCCAGTAGTAAGGCAGGTTCGGCCTACGAGCAGTACTTC
CASSKAGSAYEQYF
>NA|TRBD1|TRBV6-5|TRBJ2-7
TGTGCCAGCAGGCCCGGGACAGGGACCTACGAGCAGTACTTC
CASRPGTGTYEQYF
>NA|NA|TRBV11-2|TRBJ2-7
TGTGCCAGCAGCTTAGGGACAGCCCCCTACGAGCAGTACTTC
CASSLGTAPYEQYF
>NA|NA|TRBV6-1|TRBJ1-5
TGTGCCAGCAGTGATAGGACAGCGGGCAATCAGCCCCAGCATTTT
CASSDRTAGNQPQHF
>NA|TRBD2|TRBV4-2|TRBJ2-2
TGTGCCAGCAGCCAAACGGGACAGGGACTAGCGGGAAACACCGGGGAGCTGTTTTTT
CASSQTGQGLAGNTGELFF
>NA|TRBD2|TRBV5-8|TRBJ2-5
TGTGCCAGCAGCACAGCGGGAGTCTCGGGGGAGACCCAGTACTTC
CASSTAGVSGETQYF
>NA|NA|TRBV5-1|TRBJ2-6
TGCGCCAGCAGCGGGGGGGCTAAAGGGTCTGGGGCCAACGGCCTGACTTTC
CASSGGAKGSGANGLTF
>NA|TRBD1|TRBV4-1|TRBJ2-7
TGCGCCAGCAGCCTGACCGGGACAGGGAGGCCCCATGCCTACGAGCAGTACTTC
CASSLTGTGRPHAYEQYF
>NA|NA|TRBV7-7|TRBJ2-5
TGTGCTAGCAGCCCGGGACGGGGGATTTCAGAGACCCAGTACTTC
CASSPGRGISETQYF
>once|TRBD2|TRBV9|TRBJ2-7
TGTGCCAGCAGCGCCCCGTCTCTAGCGGACTCCTACGAGCAGTACTTC
CASSAPSLADSYEQYF
>NA|TRBD2|TRBV7-3|TRBJ2-3
TGTGCCAGCAGCCTCACCTTAGGGACTAACTCAGATACGCAGTATTTT
CASSLTLGTNSDTQYF
>NA|NA|TRBV5-1|TRBJ2-7
TGCGCCAGCAGCCTGCCGGAGCAGGGGAGATACGAGCAGTACTTC
CASSLPEQGRYEQYF
>few|NA|TRBV7-2|TRBJ1-5
TGTGCCAGCAGCGCCTCAGGGGAGCCCCAGCATTTT
CASSASGEPQHF
>NA|NA|TRBV5-4|TRBJ2-5
TGTGCCAGCACCGTCAACGGGGACACTGAGACCCAGTACTTC
CASTVNGDTETQYF
>NA|NA|TRBV7-9|TRBJ1-1
TGTGCCAGCAGCCTGGGGGCCCGGGTCCAACAACCCACTGAAGCTTTCTTT
CASSLGARVQQPTEAFF
>NA|NA|TRBV19|TRBJ1-3
TGTGCCAGTAGCCCTCGGCACAGCTCTGGAAACACCATATATTTT
CASSPRHSSGNTIYF
>NA|TRBD1|TRBV4-2|TRBJ2-5
TGTGCCAGCAGCCAGGGAGGACAGGGCGAGACCCAGTACTTC
CASSQGGQGETQYF
>few|TRBD1|TRBV7-8|TRBJ2-7
TGTGCCAGCAGCTTCGACAGGGGTCGGTACGAGCAGTACTTC
CASSFDRGRYEQYF
>NA|NA|TRBV9|TRBJ2-1
TGTGCCAGCAGCGAGAGGGGGGGAGGTAGCGGGTGGCCCTACAATGAGCAGTTCTTC
CASSERGGGSGWPYNEQFF
>once|TRBD1|TRBV7-6|TRBJ2-7
TGTGCCAGCAGCTTAGGGGCTGGACAGGGGGGCTCCTACGAGCAGTACTTC
CASSLGAGQGGSYEQYF
>NA|TRBD1|TRBV6-6|TRBJ2-7
TGTGCCAGCAGTGCCGGGACAGGGTTCTACGAGCAGTACTTC
CASSAGTGFYEQYF
>NA|TRBD1|TRBV6-5|TRBJ2-7
TGTGCCAGCAGAGGTCGGACAGGGACCTACGAGCAGTACTTC
CASRGRTGTYEQYF
>NA|TRBD2|TRBV5-1|TRBJ2-3
TGCGCCAGCAGCCGGGAGGTCGCAGATACGCAGTATTTT
CASSREVADTQYF
>NA|NA|TRBV6-1|TRBJ1-1
TGTGCCAGCAGTGGGACAGTGGCTGAAGCTTTCTTT
CASSGTVAEAFF
>NA|TRBD2|TRBV6-1|TRBJ2-1
TGTGCCAGCAGTGAGGCGAGACTAGCGGGGAATTACAATGAGCAGTTCTTC
CASSEARLAGNYNEQFF
>NA|TRBD1|TRBV27|TRBJ2-5
TGTGCCAGCAGTCCCGAGACAGGGGCCGTAGAGACCCAGTACTTC
CASSPETGAVETQYF
>few|TRBD1|TRBV5-1|TRBJ2-7
TGCGCCAGTATGACAGGGGGGGGCTCCTACGAGCAGTACTTC
CASMTGGGSYEQYF
>NA|TRBD2|TRBV10-3|TRBJ2-1
TGTGCCATCAGTGATCCTGGGACTAGCGGGAGGGTCGAGCAGTTCTTC
CAISDPGTSGRVEQFF
>NA|TRBD2|TRBV5-1|TRBJ2-6
TGCGCCAGCAGCTTCGGACTAGCGGACTTCTCTGGGGCCAACGGCCTGACTTTC
CASSFGLADFSGANGLTF
>NA|NA|TRBV10-3|TRBJ2-7
TGTGCCATCAGTCTAAAGGCAGGGGACGACGAGCAGTACTTC
CAISLKAGDDEQYF
>NA|NA|TRBV28|TRBJ2-7
TGTGCCAGCAGTTTAAGGTCCCGGGGAGCGATGGGGCAGTACTTC
CASSLRSRGAMGQYF
>few|NA|TRBV19|TRBJ1-2
TGTGCCAGTAGTATCAGGCAGGGTTTTGGGTATGGCTACACCTTC
CASSIRQGFGYGYTF
>few|NA|TRBV2|TRBJ2-1
TGTGCCAGCAACCAGCGGAGCTACAATGAGCAGTTCTTC
CASNQRSYNEQFF
>NA|TRBD1|TRBV19|TRBJ1-5
TGTGCCAGTAGTTCAGGGGGCACATATCAGCCCCAGCATTTT
CASSSGGTYQPQHF
>NA|NA|TRBV11-2|TRBJ1-2
TGTGCCAGCAGCTTAGCAAACGGACAGCTTAACTATGGCTACACCTTC
CASSLANGQLNYGYTF
>few|TRBD1|TRBV7-3|TRBJ2-7
TGTGCCAGCAGCATCAACCACCGGGACAGACAGTACTTC
CASSINHRDRQYF
>NA|NA|TRBV28|TRBJ1-1
TGTGCCATCCTCGCGATAGGAGAGAACACTGAAGCTTTCTTT
CAILAIGENTEAFF
>NA|NA|TRBV5-8|TRBJ1-5
TGTGCCAGCAGCGCACAGGCTCAGCCCCAGCATTTT
CASSAQAQPQHF
>once|NA|TRBV25-1|TRBJ1-3
TGTGCCAGCCGGGGCTCTGGAAACACCATATATTTT
CASRGSGNTIYF
>NA|TRBD1|TRBV5-5|TRBJ2-3
TGTGCCAGTCAGGGGGTACAAGGAGATACGCAGTATTTT
CASQGVQGDTQYF
>NA|TRBD2|TRBV4-1|TRBJ2-3
TGCGCCAGCAGCCCGACTAGCACCAGAAGCACAGATACGCAGTATTTT
CASSPTSTRSTDTQYF
>NA|TRBD1|TRBV9|TRBJ1-6
TGTGCCAGCAGCGTCCAGGGACAGATTAATTCACCCCTCCACTTT
CASSVQGQINSPLHF
>NA|NA|TRBV5-6|TRBJ2-4
TGTGCCAGCAGCTCGTCCGCGGTGTGGGGCCCCAAAAACATTCAGTACTTC
CASSSSAVWGPKNIQYF
>NA|NA|TRBV7-3|TRBJ2-7
TGTGCCAGCAGCATTTCGTCCGCCGGGGAGCAGTACTTC
CASSISSAGEQYF
>NA|TRBD1|TRBV10-2|TRBJ1-2
TGCGCCAGCAGTGGACAGGGAATCAACTATGGCTACACCTTC
CASSGQGINYGYTF
>NA|NA|TRBV29-1|TRBJ2-5
TGCAGCGTCCGCCCCGCTACCTCCGTAGAGACCCAGTACTTC
CSVRPATSVETQYF
>NA|TRBD1|TRBV9|TRBJ2-5
TGTGCCAGCAGCGTAAACCACGACAGGGCAAAAGAGACCCAGTACTTC
CASSVNHDRAKETQYF
>NA|NA|TRBV7-9|TRBJ2-5
TGTGCCAGCAGCTCCCTCCGGGAGACCCAGTACTTC
CASSSLRETQYF
>NA|TRBD1|TRBV5-1|TRBJ2-1
TGCGCCAGCAGCGAAGGACAGGGAAATCAGTTCTTC
CASSEGQGNQFF
>NA|NA|TRBV5-4|TRBJ1-4
TGTGCCAGCAGCCCAGGAATCGCAACTAATGAAAAACTGTTTTTT
CASSPGIATNEKLFF